This TCR beta chain was found in a study of CD8+ T cells in alopecia areata. Overall study: Tofacitinib therapy lasting 6 to 18 months was followed by 6 months off drug.

This clone has just a few counts. Treatment described: oral pan-JAK inhibitor, 5-10 mg twice daily. Extracted from the samples, RNA was reverse transcribed into cDNA to serve as the sequencing template. The table came from immunoSEQ multiplex PCR; TCRdb's copy has only in-frame clones and leaves some out. Of fewer than 250,000 clones in the sample, under 70% were seen once. The sequence was collected from a human donor with alopecia areata. This specimen was CD4+ T cells sorted from blood, taken at week 4, from a patient treated with tofacitinib.

CDR3 sequence reads: CASSLGTLKSSYNSPLHF. CDR3 DNA sequence: TGTGCCAGCAGTTTAGGGACTCTCAAGAGCTCCTATAATTCACCCCTCCACTTT. The chain employs TRBV27 and TRBJ1-6; perhaps TRBD1 as D (5 bases). This CDR3 comprises 18 residues. Germline V gene lookup returns CDR1 MNHEY and CDR2 SMNVEV (reference sequence). Trimming left V 2 bases short and J 0 bases short, with 14 bases between.